The 29 T cell receptor beta chains given below trace back to one sample, sequenced in a study of identical twins. TCRdb re-called the 5' RACE reads with MiXCR, one entry per CDR3 protein. The table lists around 280,000 distinct CDR3 sequences, more than 6.5% of them singletons. This sample was shared with a second study, whose subject was yellow fever vaccine responses in identical twins.

The sequencing input was memory (CD45RO+) T cells sorted from blood. Every receptor here comes from a woman in her late teens or twenties in good health.

This clonotype was observed many times. The chain has TRBV3-1 and TRBJ2-7; TRBD2 matches 12 bases. Unmatched junction bases numbered 5, after V lost 3 bases and J lost 2 bases. The germline V gene encodes CDR1 LGHDT and CDR2 YNNKEL (reference sequence). This CDR3 spans 16 amino acids. The CDR3 DNA sequence: TGTGCCAGCAGCCACTGGACTAGCGGGACCCCCTACGAGCAGTACTTC. Translation gives CASSHWTSGTPYEQYF.

This clonotype was picked up a small number of times. The V call is TRBV6-1, the J call TRBJ1-4, with a possible D match to TRBD1 (5 bases). V lost 10 bases and J 7 bases, leaving 16 bases between the germline ends. Germline V gene sequence: CDR1 MNHNS, CDR2 SASEGT. The CDR3 loop spans 13 amino acids. CDR3 protein: CATQWARGEKLFF. The CDR3 nucleotides read TGTGCCACCCAATGGGCAAGGGGTGAAAAACTGTTTTTT.

The V call is TRBV2, the J call TRBJ2-7, with D possibly TRBD1 on 6 matching bases. Germline lookup yields CDR1 SNHLY and CDR2 FYNNEI. Trimming shortened V by 7 bases and J by 7 bases, and 14 bases separated the two germline ends. CDR3 length: 12 amino acids. The DNA for the CDR3 is TGTGCCAGCACAACAGGGCCTGGGGAGCAGTACTTC. Amino acids: CASTTGPGEQYF.

The chain employs TRBV29-1 and TRBJ2-1; perhaps D is TRBD1 or TRBD2 (5 bases each). The CDR3 length is 12 residues. V was clipped by 7 bases and J by 16 bases, with 23 bases between them. From germline, CDR1 is SQVTM and CDR2 ANQGSEA. DNA of the CDR3: TGCAGCGCCGATCCTGCGAGGGGCCGGATCTTCTTC. Its translation is CSADPARGRIFF.

This clonotype was observed a few times. This chain connects TRBV6-1 to TRBJ2-1; 13 bases fit TRBD2. V shed 4 bases and J 7 bases; nucleotides not matched to a gene: 7. CDR3 length: 16 amino acids. The germline V gene has CDR1 MNHNS and CDR2 SASEGT. The CDR3 sequence is CASSGRGTSGNNEQFF. CDR3 coding DNA: TGTGCCAGCAGTGGACGGGGGACTAGCGGGAATAATGAGCAGTTCTTC.

This clonotype occurred a few times. This rearrangement joins TRBV10-2 to TRBJ2-7; a possible D gene is TRBD2 (5 bases). Germline V gene lookup returns CDR1 WSHSY and CDR2 SAAADI. Trimming left V 0 bases short and J 6 bases short, with 12 bases between. The CDR3 consists of 14 residues. CDR3 nucleotides: TGCGCCAGCAGTGAGTCGGATGGTCGGGGCGAGCAGTACGTC. Protein product: CASSESDGRGEQYV.

The rearrangement joins TRBV10-3 to TRBJ1-2; D is undetermined. Germline V CDR1 and CDR2: ENHRY, SYGVKD. Trimming took 4 bases from V and 5 from J, leaving 8 bases between them. The length of the CDR3 is 12 residues. CDR3 sequence reads: CAISVGGYGYTF. The CDR3 nucleotides are TGTGCCATCAGTGTAGGAGGGTATGGCTACACCTTC.

This clonotype showed up many times. The V gene is TRBV7-2, the J gene TRBJ2-3, with 7 nucleotides matching TRBD2. The CDR3 length is 14 residues. Germline CDR1 SGHTA, CDR2 FQGNSA. The V segment lost 3 bases and the J segment 4 bases; nucleotides outside the gene matches: 4. The CDR3 here is CASSFRLAADTQYF. CDR3 in DNA: TGTGCCAGCAGCTTCAGGCTAGCGGCAGATACGCAGTATTTT.

The sample holds many counts of this clonotype. The chain uses TRBV5-1 and TRBJ2-3, with TRBD2 matching over 8 bases. The CDR3 is 17 residues long. V gave up 1 base and J gave up 3 bases; unmatched junction bases: 10. Germline V gene lookup returns CDR1 SGHRS and CDR2 YFSETQ. This CDR3 is CASSLTWVSGITDTQYF. Here the CDR3 DNA reads TGCGCCAGCAGCTTGACCTGGGTTAGCGGGATAACAGATACGCAGTATTTT. The full variable domain, completed using reference TRBV5-1 and TRBJ2-3, is KAGVTQTPRYLIKTRGQQVTLSCSPISGHRSVSWYQQTPGQGLQFLFEYFSETQRNKGNFPGRFSGRQFSNSRSEMNVSTLELGDSALYLCASSLTWVSGITDTQYFGPGTRLTVL.

This chain joins TRBV7-8 and TRBJ1-5; a weak D match, TRBD1 (6 bases). V lost 0 bases, J lost 3 bases, and 12 bases lay in between. The germline CDR1 and CDR2 sequences are SGHVS and FQNEAQ. The CDR3 has 16 amino acids. CDR3 sequence reads: CASSLANRVANQPQHF. In nucleotides, the CDR3 is TGTGCCAGCAGCTTAGCGAACAGGGTGGCCAATCAGCCCCAGCATTTT.

The chain recombines TRBV7-8 with TRBJ1-3, with a weak D call TRBD1 (6 bases). Per germline, CDR1 SGHVS and CDR2 FQNEAQ. V lost 5 bases, J lost 4 bases, and 15 bases lay in between. The CDR3 loop spans 15 amino acids. The CDR3 DNA follows: TGTGCCAGCAGCCCGAGGGGGGGGGGAGGAAACACCATATATTTT. Translated, it gives CASSPRGGGGNTIYF.

The chain has TRBV19 and TRBJ2-2; D is undetermined. This CDR3 has 16 amino acids. The germline gives CDR1 LNHDA, CDR2 SQIVND (reference sequence). V was shortened by 0 bases and J by 0 bases, with 8 bases between the two germline ends. CDR3: CASSIEGRANTGELFF. In DNA, the CDR3 is TGTGCCAGTAGTATAGAAGGCAGAGCGAACACCGGGGAGCTGTTTTTT.

This clonotype was seen a handful of times. This chain joins TRBV7-2 and TRBJ2-5; D not certain. Germline V gene data show CDR1 as SGHTA and CDR2 as FQGNSA. V shed 3 bases and J shed 5 bases, with 16 bases lying between them. This CDR3 is built from 15 residues. The CDR3 reads CASSFNIMVGETQYF. CDR3 coding DNA: TGTGCCAGCAGCTTTAACATCATGGTCGGGGAGACCCAGTACTTC.

This clonotype was observed a handful of times. CDR3 in amino acids: CASSPPTQGSPLHF. The CDR3 bases are TGTGCCAGCAGCCCCCCGACCCAGGGATCACCCCTCCACTTT. The J gene is TRBJ1-6, the V gene TRBV6-1, with TRBD1 as a possible D gene (5 bases). This CDR3 has 14 residues. Germline values: CDR1 MNHNS, CDR2 SASEGT. With 6 bases removed from V and 10 bases from J, the gap between germline ends came to 16 bases.

There are a few counts of this clonotype. V usage is TRBV10-3 and J usage is TRBJ2-7, with D uncertain. From germline, CDR1 is ENHRY and CDR2 SYGVKD. The CDR3 has 11 residues. With 5 bases removed from V and 6 bases from J, the gap between germline ends came to 8 bases. As DNA, the CDR3 is TGTGCCATCAGTTTGGGTGGCGAGCAGTACTTC. This sequence encodes CAISLGGEQYF.

The V and J genes are TRBV28 and TRBJ1-1; D is undetermined. Trimming left V 2 bases short and J 0 bases short, with 10 bases between. Per germline, CDR1 MDHEN and CDR2 SYDVKM. The CDR3 is 15 residues long. DNA for the CDR3: TGTGCCAGCAGTTTACCCCCGAGGGTGAACACTGAAGCTTTCTTT. Translation: CASSLPPRVNTEAFF.

The V and J genes are TRBV25-1 and TRBJ1-3; the D gene is possibly TRBD1 (6 bases). The CDR3 covers 13 residues. Trimming left V 7 bases short and J 3 bases short, with 10 bases between. CDR1 and CDR2 (germline): MGHDK, SYGVNS. The CDR3 nucleotides read TGTGCCAGCATCCCGACAGGTGGAAACACCATATATTTT. This translates into CASIPTGGNTIYF.

This clonotype was counted between two and nine times. The chain has TRBV13 and TRBJ1-1, with D unclear. This CDR3 contains 15 residues. In germline, CDR1 is PRHDT, CDR2 FYEKMQ (reference sequence). V lost 1 base, J lost 1 base, and 10 bases lay in between. In nucleotides, the CDR3 is TGTGCCAGCAGCTTAGTCCCAGGACGGAACACTGAAGCTTTCTTT. Translated, it gives CASSLVPGRNTEAFF.

This rearrangement joins TRBV5-6 to TRBJ1-3, with a weak D call TRBD1 (5 bases). CDR1 and CDR2 (germline): SGHDT, YYEEEE. V lost 3 bases to trimming and J lost 0 bases, with 13 bases between them. The CDR3 consists of 16 residues. As DNA, the CDR3 is TGTGCCAGCAGCTCAGGGAGATTGAGCTCTGGAAACACCATATATTTT. Residues: CASSSGRLSSGNTIYF.

This clonotype came up many times. The genes are TRBV5-1 and TRBJ2-5, with no clear D. Trimming stripped 5 bases from V and 3 bases from J, with 8 bases between. The V gene's germline CDR1 is SGHRS and CDR2 YFSETQ. The CDR3 is 12 residues long. CDR3 coding DNA: TGCGCCAGCAGGCTTCAGAAAGAGACCCAGTACTTC. It is translated as CASRLQKETQYF.

This clonotype was observed a few times. The CDR3 loop is CSASRGLAGGLDTQYF. Here the CDR3 DNA reads TGCAGTGCTAGCCGTGGACTAGCGGGGGGGCTAGATACGCAGTATTTT. The V call is TRBV20-1, the J call TRBJ2-3; 15 bases agree with TRBD2. Per germline, CDR1 DFQATT and CDR2 SNEGSKA (reference sequence). V dropped 3 bases and J dropped 5; count of bases not matched to a gene: 6. The CDR3 is 16 amino acids.

This clonotype showed up many times. In DNA form, the CDR3 reads TGTGCCAGCAAACCGGGCCAACTCACAACTAATGAAAAACTGTTTTTT. This codes for CASKPGQLTTNEKLFF. The chain employs TRBV27 and TRBJ1-4, with D unresolved. The V and J ends lost 7 bases and 0 bases respectively, with 15 bases between them. The CDR3 spans 16 residues. Germline V gene lookup returns CDR1 MNHEY and CDR2 SMNVEV (reference sequence).

The chain is built from TRBV11-3 and TRBJ2-6; the D is unclear. Between the trimmed V and J ends, which lost 0 bases and 7 bases, there was a span of 4 bases. The germline V gene has CDR1 SGHNT and CDR2 YENEEA. The CDR3 loop spans 13 amino acids. The CDR3 here is CASSLEAANVLTF. CDR3 in DNA: TGTGCCAGCAGCTTAGAGGCCGCCAACGTCCTGACTTTC.

This clonotype was seen at least ten times. The V call is TRBV12-3 or TRBV12-4, the J call TRBJ2-3; 10 bases map to TRBD2. The CDR3 extends over 15 amino acids. Trimming at V came to 3 bases and at J to 3 bases, leaving 3 bases not matched to a gene. Here the CDR3 DNA reads TGTGCCAGCAGTTTTAGCGGGGGGCCAACAGATACGCAGTATTTT. Protein: CASSFSGGPTDTQYF.

This clonotype showed up just a few times. V usage is TRBV7-9 and J usage is TRBJ1-1; 9 positions agree with TRBD1. V was clipped by 5 bases and J by 0 bases; unmatched bases: 7. This CDR3 region has 16 residues. Germline lookup yields CDR1 SEHNR and CDR2 FQNEAQ (reference sequence). The CDR3 spells CASSIGTGPLNTEAFF. The CDR3 DNA sequence: TGTGCCAGCAGCATTGGGACAGGGCCTTTGAACACTGAAGCTTTCTTT.

This clonotype was picked up many times. The chain combines TRBV29-1 with TRBJ2-5; 9 bases agree with TRBD2. The CDR3 has 14 residues. CDR1 is SQVTM and CDR2 is ANQGSEA in the germline V gene. Trimming removed 6 bases from V and 9 bases from J; junction bases left unmatched: 14. CDR3 sequence: CSVARSGGLMAQYF. The CDR3 nucleotides are TGCAGCGTCGCGAGGAGCGGGGGGCTTATGGCCCAGTACTTC.

This clonotype was seen ten or more times. The chain uses TRBV29-1 and TRBJ1-1; D remains ambiguous. The CDR3 runs to 12 residues. CDR1 SQVTM and CDR2 ANQGSEA come from the germline V gene. Between the trimmed V and J ends, which lost 4 bases and 9 bases, there was a span of 15 bases. The CDR3 spells CSVAPEGFQAFF. The CDR3 nucleotides read TGCAGCGTTGCCCCGGAAGGGTTCCAAGCTTTCTTT. Full variable domain (remainder filled in from reference TRBV29-1 and TRBJ1-1): SAVISQKPSRDICQRGTSLTIQCQVDSQVTMMFWYRQQPGQSLTLIATANQGSEATYESGFVIDKFPISRPNLTFSTLTVSNMSPEDSSIYLCSVAPEGFQAFFGQGTRLTVV.

This clonotype occurred many times. The chain uses TRBV2 and TRBJ1-5; D might be TRBD1 (6 bases). The V gene lost 5 bases and the J gene lost 3 bases, with 14 bases spanning the gap. The V gene's germline CDR1 is SNHLY and CDR2 FYNNEI. This CDR3 region has 15 residues. CDR3 in amino acids: CASSREGDLNQPQHF. In DNA, the CDR3 is TGTGCCAGCAGTAGGGAGGGGGACCTCAATCAGCCCCAGCATTTT.

V usage is TRBV20-1 and J usage is TRBJ1-2; perhaps TRBD1 as D (6 bases). Trimming took 3 bases from V and 5 from J, leaving 13 bases between them. Per the germline V gene, CDR1 is DFQATT and CDR2 is SNEGSKA (reference sequence). The CDR3 runs to 13 residues. CDR3 sequence reads: CSASPQGRYGYTF. The DNA of the CDR3 is TGCAGTGCTAGCCCACAGGGAAGGTATGGCTACACCTTC.